This T cell receptor (beta chain) came from a study of blood T cell repertoires in COVID-19. The wider study: PBMCs, B-cell-depleted T cells, or T cells provided the cDNA or gDNA that made up the material.

The assay was immunoSEQ multiplex PCR, and TCRdb's table has in-frame clones only and misses some. This sample has around 230,000 clones, with about 91% found just once. The study recruited people aged 18 to 89 years across about two dozen US areas. Trimming cost V 6 bases and J 2 bases, with 13 bases left between them. Germline lookup yields CDR1 MNHEY and CDR2 SVGAGI. This CDR3 spans 14 amino acids. The chain links TRBV6-5 to TRBJ2-5; tentative D call: TRBD2 (6 bases). Sequencing used PBMCs or T cells enriched from blood (not recorded which). The sequence was collected from a man aged 18 to 30 with acute COVID-19. Here the CDR3 reads CASRTRERQETQYF. The CDR3 coding sequence is TGTGCCAGCAGGACCCGGGAGCGACAAGAGACCCAGTACTTC.